These T cell receptor beta chains were read from a single sample in a study of technical replicates of blood from a handful of donors. Method: immunoSEQ multiplex PCR; TCRdb's copy keeps in-frame clones and lacks some. This sample has fewer than 100,000 clones, with approximately 96% found just once. The sequencing sample was made of T cells isolated from PBMCs. These receptors were obtained from a human donor in good health. The CDR3 runs from the conserved cysteine through the conserved F or W. The D gene is left open where the match is weak.

12 TRBD2 TRBJ2-5 TRBV16 CASSLGRETQYF TGTGCCAGCAGCCTCGGGAGGGAGACCCAGTACTTC
15 - TRBJ1-3 TRBV15 CATSRASGTLDTIYF TGTGCCACCAGCAGAGCTTCGGGGACACTTGACACCATATATTTT
14 TRBD1 TRBJ1-1 TRBV2 CASSGEGAYTEAFF TGTGCCAGCAGTGGAGAGGGGGCCTACACTGAAGCTTTCTTT
18 TRBD1 TRBJ2-7 TRBV23-1 CASSQFWLPGQGHNEQYF TGCGCCAGCAGTCAATTTTGGCTCCCGGGACAGGGGCACAACGAGCAGTACTTC
14 - TRBJ2-2 TRBV29-1 CSVEDRGNTGELFF TGCAGCGTTGAAGACAGGGGGAACACCGGGGAGCTGTTTTTT
16 TRBD2 TRBJ2-2 TRBV27 CASSEEPSGFTGELFF TGTGCCAGCAGTGAAGAGCCTAGCGGATTCACCGGGGAGCTGTTTTTT
14 TRBD1 TRBJ1-1 TRBV7-3 CASSPQGWNTEAFF TGTGCCAGCAGCCCACAGGGGTGGAACACTGAAGCTTTCTTT
13 TRBD1 TRBJ2-7 TRBV5-1 CASSVTGVDEQYF TGCGCCAGCAGCGTTACAGGGGTAGACGAGCAGTACTTC
16 - TRBJ2-2 TRBV2 CASSDPWQGGTGELFF TGTGCCAGCAGTGATCCCTGGCAGGGGGGCACCGGGGAGCTGTTTTTT
16 TRBD1 TRBJ2-2 TRBV11-2 CASSSMGTGNTGELFF TGTGCCAGCAGCTCCATGGGGACAGGGAACACCGGGGAGCTGTTTTTT
14 TRBD1 TRBJ1-2 TRBV27 CASSIGGLNYGYTF TGTGCCAGCAGTATAGGGGGCCTTAACTATGGCTACACCTTC
17 - TRBJ2-7 TRBV5-1 CASSLALQVHGAYEQYF TGCGCCAGCAGCTTGGCCCTACAGGTTCACGGAGCCTACGAGCAGTACTTC
14 TRBD2 TRBJ2-7 TRBV4-1 CASSQPGLAYEQYF TGCGCCAGCAGCCAGCCGGGACTAGCCTACGAGCAGTACTTC
15 - TRBJ2-1 TRBV6-5 CASSYTVSSYNEQFF TGTGCCAGCAGTTACACGGTGAGCTCCTACAATGAGCAGTTCTTC
15 TRBD1 TRBJ2-7 TRBV15 CATSDPGQGVYEQYF TGTGCCACCAGCGATCCGGGACAGGGGGTCTACGAGCAGTACTTC
15 TRBD1 TRBJ1-5 TRBV7-2 CASSSPGQGKQPQHF TGTGCCAGCAGCTCCCCGGGACAGGGCAAACAGCCCCAGCATTTT
13 - TRBJ2-5 TRBV11-2 CASSLTIIETQYF TGTGCCAGCAGCTTGACTATAATAGAGACCCAGTACTTC
13 TRBD1 TRBJ1-1 TRBV30 CALGQGIGTEAFF TGTGCCCTGGGACAGGGGATAGGGACTGAAGCTTTCTTT
17 TRBD2 TRBJ2-1 TRBV2 CASSNKGLAIAHNEQFF TGTGCCAGCAGCAACAAAGGACTAGCTATTGCACACAATGAGCAGTTCTTC
15 - TRBJ2-7 TRBV27 CASSSLRDSSYEQYF TGTGCCAGCAGTAGCCTCCGGGACTCATCCTACGAGCAGTACTTC